This section outlines one T cell receptor beta chain sequence together with its context. Antigen unknown. The ends were cut back, 1 base at V and 5 bases at J, with 14 bases in the middle. Germline CDR1 is SGHDN and CDR2 is FVKESK. This CDR3 has 15 amino acids. In the PCR, 60 Vbeta and 13 Jbeta primers were used. Method: immunoSEQ multiplex PCR; TCRdb's copy keeps in-frame clones and lacks some. Among over 200,000 clones, 85% were seen once, and the ten largest hold roughly 1.3%. These data originate in a study of cytomegalovirus exposure and HLA in healthy donors. Notes on the study in general: Earlier analysis looked at TCR beta V segments, and most were productive about 87% or about 30% of the time. Reported findings show TCR beta sequences accurately forecast HLA-A and HLA-B alleles in most subjects. TCR beta V- and J-gene trimming was later associated with a missense DCLRE1C variant.

V gene TRBV14 combines with J gene TRBJ2-5; D might be TRBD1 (5 bases). Input material: PBMCs. The clonotype was recovered from a human donor in good health. The CDR3 nucleotides are TGTGCCAGCAGCCAAGCCCAGGGCCGGTGGGAGACCCAGTACTTC. This encodes CASSQAQGRWETQYF.